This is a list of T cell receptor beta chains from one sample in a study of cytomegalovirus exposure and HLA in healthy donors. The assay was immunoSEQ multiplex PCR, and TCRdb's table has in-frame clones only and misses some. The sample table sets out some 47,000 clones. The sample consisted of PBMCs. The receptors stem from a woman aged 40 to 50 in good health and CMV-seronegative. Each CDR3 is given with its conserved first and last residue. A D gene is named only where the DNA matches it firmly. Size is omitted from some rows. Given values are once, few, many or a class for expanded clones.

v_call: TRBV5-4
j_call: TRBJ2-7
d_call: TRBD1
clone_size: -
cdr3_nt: TGTGCCAGCAGCTCCTTGGACAGGGCAGCCTACGAGCAGTACTTC
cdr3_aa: CASSSLDRAAYEQYF

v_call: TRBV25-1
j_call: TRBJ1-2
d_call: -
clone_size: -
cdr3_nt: TGTGCCAGCAGGGCCTGGGAAGGAGGGGACGGTGGCTACACCTTC
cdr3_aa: CASRAWEGGDGGYTF

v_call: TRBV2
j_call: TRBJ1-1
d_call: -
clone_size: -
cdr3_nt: TGTGCCAGCGGGGAACAGGGAGCCACTGAAGCTTTCTTT
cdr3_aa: CASGEQGATEAFF

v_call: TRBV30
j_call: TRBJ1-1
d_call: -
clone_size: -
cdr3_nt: TGTGCCGGGAGTCTGACAGGCGGAATAAACACTGAAGCTTTCTTT
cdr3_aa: CAGSLTGGINTEAFF

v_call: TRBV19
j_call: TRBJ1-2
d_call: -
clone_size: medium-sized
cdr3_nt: TGTGCCAGTAGTACGCATTCGACAGAGTATATTTATGGCTACACCTTC
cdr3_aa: CASSTHSTEYIYGYTF

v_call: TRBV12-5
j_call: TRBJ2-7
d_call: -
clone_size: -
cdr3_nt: TGTGCTAGTGGTTTACCTGACAGGACCGCCTCCGAGCAGTACTTC
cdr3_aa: CASGLPDRTASEQYF

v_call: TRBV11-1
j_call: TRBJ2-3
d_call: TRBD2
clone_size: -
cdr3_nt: TGTGCCAGCAGCGGGCGACTAGCGGGAGGTGGCACAGATACGCAGTATTTT
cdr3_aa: CASSGRLAGGGTDTQYF

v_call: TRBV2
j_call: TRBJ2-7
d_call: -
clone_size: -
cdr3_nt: TGTGCCAGCAGTGAAGCGGCCCACGAGCAGTACTTC
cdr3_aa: CASSEAAHEQYF

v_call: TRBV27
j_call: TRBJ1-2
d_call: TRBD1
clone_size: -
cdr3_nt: TGTGCCAGCACTGAACAGGGGGCCCGCTATGGCTACACCTTC
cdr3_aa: CASTEQGARYGYTF

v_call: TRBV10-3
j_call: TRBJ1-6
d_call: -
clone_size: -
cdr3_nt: TGTGCCATCACTGGAACAGGGAATTCACCCCTCCACTTT
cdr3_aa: CAITGTGNSPLHF

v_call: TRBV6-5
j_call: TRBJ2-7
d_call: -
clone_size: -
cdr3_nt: TGTGCCAGCAGTTACTCGATCGGACTCAGCGTCGAGCAGTACTTC
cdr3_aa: CASSYSIGLSVEQYF

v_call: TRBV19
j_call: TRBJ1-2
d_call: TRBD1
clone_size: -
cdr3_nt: TGTGCCAGTAGCCCTGACAGGGGACACTATGGCTACACCTTC
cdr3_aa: CASSPDRGHYGYTF

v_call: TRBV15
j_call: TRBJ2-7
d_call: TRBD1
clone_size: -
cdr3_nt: TGTGCCACCAGCAGAGATACAGGGGGCTCCTACGAGCAGTACTTC
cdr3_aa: CATSRDTGGSYEQYF

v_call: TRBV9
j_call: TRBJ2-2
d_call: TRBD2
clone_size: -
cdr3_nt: TGTGCCAGCGGACTAGCGGGAGGCCGCACCGGGGAGCTGTTTTTT
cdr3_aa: CASGLAGGRTGELFF

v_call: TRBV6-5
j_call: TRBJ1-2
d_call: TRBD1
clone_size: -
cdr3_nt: TGTGCCAGCAGTTACTCGATAGTCCCGCAGGGGGCAAGCTACACCTTC
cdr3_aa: CASSYSIVPQGASYTF

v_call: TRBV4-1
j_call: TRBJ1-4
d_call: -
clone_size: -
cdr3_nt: TGCGCCAGCAGCCAAGACGGCGAGGCTAAAAAACTGTTTTTT
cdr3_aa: CASSQDGEAKKLFF